This TCR beta chain is from a study of CD8+ T cells in alopecia areata (dated by TCRdb to 2016 to 2019). A note on the overall study: In both human patients and the C3H/HeJ mouse model, the study applied high-throughput TCRbeta sequencing to look at T cell clonal expansion in alopecia areata. On the human side, TCRbeta sequencing was run on scalp tissue and on sorted CD4+ and CD8+ peripheral blood T cells from healthy controls and from alopecia areata patients with either patchy or totalis/universalis disease. Clonality in the scalp was compared among normal scalp (n=4), patchy alopecia areata scalp (n=8), and alopecia totalis/universalis scalp (n=8). RNA was obtained with the PAXgene miRNA kit for fixed scalp, the miRNeasy kit for PBMCs, and the RNeasy kit for mouse skin. immunoSEQ multiplex PCR using 35 Vbeta forward primers and 13 Jbeta reverse primers was used to amplify TCRbeta CDR3 regions.

As regards this clone: Its cognate antigen has yet to be identified. Base-call qualities are not available, and no considerably larger clone is one nucleotide away.

The investigation overall reported the following: Lesional scalp, especially in alopecia totalis/universalis, showed higher clonality and more expanded CD8+ clones than normal scalp, suggesting antigenic drive. Compared with mice, TCR sequences shared between patients were less clear, possibly partly because of HLA diversity across the patient population. Unlike mouse skin, where gammadelta T cells dominate, normal human skin contains resident alphabeta T cells that get sequenced too, which complicates analysis of the scalp TCR repertoire.

Library creation used the immunoSEQ multiplex PCR assay. RNA was extracted from all samples and reverse transcribed into cDNA, which served as template for TCR sequencing. First-strand cDNA was synthesized with SuperScript III using a 2:1 mix of oligo-dT and random hexamers. A synthetic immune receptor repertoire was used to assess amplification bias, and residual bias was removed computationally. The study's own analysis went as follows. Raw reads were preprocessed for error removal, and CDR3 was defined according to IMGT conventions as running from the conserved cysteine to phenylalanine. Clonality was computed as 1 minus the Shannon entropy, with the entropy normalized by log2 of the number of productive unique TCRs. Whether scalp clones were CD4 or CD8 was inferred by matching scalp TCRbeta sequences against CD4 and CD8 repertoires sorted from blood. The source is immuneACCESS, and TCRdb retained only in-frame sequences with V and J called. Part of the clones is not carried over; for the studies checked, unresolved V genes explain less than half of this, and the remainder is unexplained. That table gives V, J and clone size, and the DNA gave D and trimming. The sample data list some 150,000 clones, and 62% of these were observed just once. The ten biggest clones cover roughly a third of the sample.

PBMCs were isolated by density centrifugation and stained for CD3, CD4 and CD8, after which CD4+ and CD8+ T cells were sorted on a FACSAria. Unaffected controls provided scalp biopsies and blood samples. The germline V gene supplies CDR1 SGDLS and CDR2 YYNGEE. Counted from cysteine to phenylalanine, this CDR3 has 16 amino acids. Just CDR3 DNA is preserved here, 48 bases in frame from base 1. V loses 0 bases of germline sequence and J loses 3 bases, and the interval between the two ends is 15 bases. This sequence uses TRBV9 and TRBJ1-2, with no D gene named confidently. The sequenced sample was CD8+ T cells sorted from blood. This TCR came from a human donor in good health. In nucleotide form, the sequence is TGTGCCAGCAGCGTAGGGGAGAGCCAGCGACACTATGGCTACACCTTC. Translated, it reads CASSVGESQRHYGYTF. The full variable domain, completed from the reference TRBV9 and TRBJ1-2 proteins outside the CDR3, reads DSGVTQTPKHLITATGQRVTLRCSPRSGDLSVYWYQQSLDQGLQFLIQYYNGEERAKGNILERFSAQQFPDLHSELNLSSLELGDSALYFCASSVGESQRHYGYTFGSGTRLTVV.